A selection of T cell receptor beta chains follows, all from one sample in a study of cytomegalovirus exposure and HLA in healthy donors. Sequencing used immunoSEQ multiplex PCR; TCRdb keeps in-frame clones, though not all of them. The sample has about 160,000 clones, roughly 78% seen once. The sequenced material came from PBMCs. Receptors were obtained from a woman in her 50s in good health and CMV-seropositive. The CDR3 runs from the conserved cysteine through the conserved F or W. Fields, in order: J gene, D gene, clone size, V gene, CDR3 DNA, CDR3 protein. D genes are given only for firm matches. Clone size is given for some rows only: seen once, a few or many times, or a class if the clone is expanded.

j_call: TRBJ2-1
d_call: TRBD2
clone_size: few
v_call: TRBV7-8
cdr3_nt: TGTGCCAGCAGCTCGACGACTAGCGGTTACAATGAGCAGTTCTTC
cdr3_aa: CASSSTTSGYNEQFF

j_call: TRBJ2-3
d_call: TRBD1
clone_size: .
v_call: TRBV6-1
cdr3_nt: TGTGCCAGCAGTGTTACATTTTACCGGGACAGGGGCTCCAGAGGGCAGTATTTT
cdr3_aa: CASSVTFYRDRGSRGQYF

j_call: TRBJ2-7
d_call: TRBD2
clone_size: .
v_call: TRBV19
cdr3_nt: TGTGCCAGTAGTGTCGCGGCGGGGGGGACCTACGAGCAGTACTTC
cdr3_aa: CASSVAAGGTYEQYF

j_call: TRBJ1-4
d_call: TRBD1
clone_size: .
v_call: TRBV5-3
cdr3_nt: TGTGCCAGAAGCCTGCTAGACAGGGCAGGAGAAAAACTGTTTTTT
cdr3_aa: CARSLLDRAGEKLFF

j_call: TRBJ2-2
d_call: TRBD1
clone_size: .
v_call: TRBV5-6
cdr3_nt: TGTGCCAGCAGCAAAAGAATAGGACAGGGGAAGATAGGAACCGGGGAGCTGTTTTTT
cdr3_aa: CASSKRIGQGKIGTGELFF

j_call: TRBJ2-7
d_call: .
clone_size: .
v_call: TRBV10-3
cdr3_nt: TGTGCCATCAGTGGTGGCAGATACGAGCAGTACTTC
cdr3_aa: CAISGGRYEQYF

j_call: TRBJ1-4
d_call: TRBD1
clone_size: .
v_call: TRBV29-1
cdr3_nt: TGCAGCGTTTTAGCGACAGGGAGAAAACTGTTTTTT
cdr3_aa: CSVLATGRKLFF

j_call: TRBJ1-5
d_call: .
clone_size: .
v_call: TRBV9
cdr3_nt: TGTGCCAGCAGCGAGCGGGCGGGCTCGCCCCAGCATTTT
cdr3_aa: CASSERAGSPQHF

j_call: TRBJ1-6
d_call: .
clone_size: .
v_call: TRBV6-5
cdr3_nt: TGTGCCAGCAGCCCAGGGTTCCGTTCACCCCTCCACTTT
cdr3_aa: CASSPGFRSPLHF

j_call: TRBJ2-2
d_call: .
clone_size: once
v_call: TRBV10-3
cdr3_nt: TGTGCCATCAGTGAGCCGGGAGGACAGGGTCGGACCGGGGAGCTGTTTTTT
cdr3_aa: CAISEPGGQGRTGELFF

j_call: TRBJ2-1
d_call: .
clone_size: once
v_call: TRBV29-1
cdr3_nt: TGCAGCGCCGCCCCCGGGACAAATTACAATGAGCAGTTCTTC
cdr3_aa: CSAAPGTNYNEQFF

j_call: TRBJ1-4
d_call: .
clone_size: .
v_call: TRBV5-6
cdr3_nt: TGTGCCAGCAGCCCTACTCACCATAATGAAAAACTGTTTTTT
cdr3_aa: CASSPTHHNEKLFF

j_call: TRBJ1-5
d_call: .
clone_size: .
v_call: TRBV6-5
cdr3_nt: TGTGCCTCCCAGGGGAGGGGCAATCAGCCCCAGCATTTT
cdr3_aa: CASQGRGNQPQHF

j_call: TRBJ2-7
d_call: TRBD1
clone_size: .
v_call: TRBV28
cdr3_nt: TGTGCCAGCAGTCCGGGGGACAGGACTTACGGAGAGCAGTACTTC
cdr3_aa: CASSPGDRTYGEQYF

j_call: TRBJ1-1
d_call: TRBD1
clone_size: few
v_call: TRBV7-2
cdr3_nt: TGTGCCAGCAGCTTGATTGGACAGGGGAAGACTGAAGCTTTCTTT
cdr3_aa: CASSLIGQGKTEAFF

j_call: TRBJ2-3
d_call: TRBD1
clone_size: .
v_call: TRBV4-2
cdr3_nt: TGTGCCAGCAGCCAAGATCCGGGGACAGGGAACACAGATACGCAGTATTTT
cdr3_aa: CASSQDPGTGNTDTQYF

j_call: TRBJ2-2
d_call: TRBD2
clone_size: .
v_call: TRBV5-1
cdr3_nt: TGCGCCAGCCGAAGCGGGACCGGGACCGGGGAGCTGTTTTTT
cdr3_aa: CASRSGTGTGELFF

j_call: TRBJ2-7
d_call: .
clone_size: .
v_call: TRBV28
cdr3_nt: TGTGCCAGCAGTTTGAGAAAAGTCTCCTACGAGCAGTACTTC
cdr3_aa: CASSLRKVSYEQYF

j_call: TRBJ1-2
d_call: .
clone_size: .
v_call: TRBV5-4
cdr3_nt: TGTGCCAGCAGCTGGGAACGGACACTCAACTATGGCTACACCTTC
cdr3_aa: CASSWERTLNYGYTF

j_call: TRBJ2-5
d_call: TRBD2
clone_size: .
v_call: TRBV28
cdr3_nt: TGTGCCAGCAGTTTGGAACTAGCGGGGGGGTACCGTTTTGGGACCCAGTACTTC
cdr3_aa: CASSLELAGGYRFGTQYF

j_call: TRBJ1-1
d_call: TRBD1
clone_size: .
v_call: TRBV7-2
cdr3_nt: TGTGCCAGCAGCTTAGCCAGACAGGGGCCCACTGAAGCTTTCTTT
cdr3_aa: CASSLARQGPTEAFF

j_call: TRBJ1-6
d_call: TRBD1
clone_size: .
v_call: TRBV27
cdr3_nt: TGTGCCAGCAGACCCAACAGGGGGCGCAGAGAAATTTCACCCCTCCACTTT
cdr3_aa: CASRPNRGRREISPLHF

j_call: TRBJ2-3
d_call: .
clone_size: .
v_call: TRBV21-1
cdr3_nt: TGTGCCAGCAGCACCCCGGGAGGCAAATGTCAGGCAGATACGCAGTATTTT
cdr3_aa: CASSTPGGKCQADTQYF

j_call: TRBJ1-6
d_call: .
clone_size: few
v_call: TRBV6-5
cdr3_nt: TGTGCCAGCAGTTACTCTACAGGGCAGGTTTCACCCCTCCACTTT
cdr3_aa: CASSYSTGQVSPLHF

j_call: TRBJ2-3
d_call: TRBD2
clone_size: .
v_call: TRBV4-3
cdr3_nt: TGCGCCAGCAGCCTAACGGGCGGGAGGGCTAAAGATACGCAGTATTTT
cdr3_aa: CASSLTGGRAKDTQYF

j_call: TRBJ1-1
d_call: .
clone_size: .
v_call: TRBV5-6
cdr3_nt: TGTGCCAGCAGCAGCCAGAACACTGAAGCTTTCTTT
cdr3_aa: CASSSQNTEAFF

j_call: TRBJ1-5
d_call: .
clone_size: .
v_call: TRBV5-5
cdr3_nt: TGTGCCAGCAGTCTTGGACAGTTTAGCAATCAGCCCCAGCATTTT
cdr3_aa: CASSLGQFSNQPQHF

j_call: TRBJ2-2
d_call: TRBD1
clone_size: .
v_call: TRBV6-4
cdr3_nt: TGTGCCAGCAGTGACGAGGGGGCGACCGGGGAGCTGTTTTTT
cdr3_aa: CASSDEGATGELFF

j_call: TRBJ1-5
d_call: TRBD1
clone_size: .
v_call: TRBV28
cdr3_nt: TGTGCCAGCAGTCTCGGACAGGGGGCTGTTCAGCCCCAGCATTTT
cdr3_aa: CASSLGQGAVQPQHF

j_call: TRBJ1-1
d_call: TRBD1
clone_size: .
v_call: TRBV29-1
cdr3_nt: TGCAGCGTCGGGGACAGGGGGCACGCTTTCTTT
cdr3_aa: CSVGDRGHAFF

j_call: TRBJ1-2
d_call: .
clone_size: .
v_call: TRBV2
cdr3_nt: TGTGCCAGCAGTGATTACCTTGAGTATGGCTACACCTTC
cdr3_aa: CASSDYLEYGYTF

j_call: TRBJ2-1
d_call: TRBD2
clone_size: .
v_call: TRBV19
cdr3_nt: TGTGCCAGTAGCCTTAGCGGGAGTTTGTATAACTCCTACAATGAGCAGTTCTTC
cdr3_aa: CASSLSGSLYNSYNEQFF

j_call: TRBJ2-5
d_call: .
clone_size: .
v_call: TRBV12-5
cdr3_nt: TGTGCTAGTGGTTTGGTCCAGGGGCGTCAAGAGACCCAGTACTTC
cdr3_aa: CASGLVQGRQETQYF

j_call: TRBJ2-5
d_call: TRBD1
clone_size: .
v_call: TRBV7-3
cdr3_nt: TGTGCCAGCAGCCCCTCCCACAGGGGCCAGACCCAGTACTTC
cdr3_aa: CASSPSHRGQTQYF

j_call: TRBJ2-1
d_call: TRBD1
clone_size: .
v_call: TRBV5-6
cdr3_nt: TGTGCCAGCAGCTACAACAGGGGCTACAATGAGCAGTTCTTC
cdr3_aa: CASSYNRGYNEQFF

j_call: TRBJ1-2
d_call: .
clone_size: few
v_call: TRBV18
cdr3_nt: TGTGCCAGCCAAGGCGGCAGAGACTATGGCTACACCTTC
cdr3_aa: CASQGGRDYGYTF

j_call: TRBJ1-2
d_call: .
clone_size: .
v_call: TRBV18
cdr3_nt: TGTGCCAGCTCAGAGACAGTTTTCTATGGCTACACCTTC
cdr3_aa: CASSETVFYGYTF

j_call: TRBJ1-2
d_call: .
clone_size: .
v_call: TRBV27
cdr3_nt: TGTGCCAGCAGTCCCCGAGGACAAGCGAACTATGGCTACACCTTC
cdr3_aa: CASSPRGQANYGYTF

j_call: TRBJ2-7
d_call: TRBD2
clone_size: .
v_call: TRBV28
cdr3_nt: TGTGCCAGCAGTTTAGCGGGAGGTCCCTACGAGCAGTACTTC
cdr3_aa: CASSLAGGPYEQYF

j_call: TRBJ2-7
d_call: TRBD2
clone_size: few
v_call: TRBV29-1
cdr3_nt: TGCAGCGCCACTTTGGCGGCTAGCGGGAACCACGAGCAGTACTTC
cdr3_aa: CSATLAASGNHEQYF

j_call: TRBJ2-5
d_call: TRBD1
clone_size: .
v_call: TRBV6-1
cdr3_nt: TGTGCCAGCAGGGGGACTGGACAGGGGATAGAGACCCAGTACTTC
cdr3_aa: CASRGTGQGIETQYF

j_call: TRBJ2-7
d_call: .
clone_size: .
v_call: TRBV28
cdr3_nt: TGTGCCAGCACCTCCCCCCAGGGGAGCGACGAGCAGTACTTC
cdr3_aa: CASTSPQGSDEQYF

j_call: TRBJ1-4
d_call: TRBD1
clone_size: .
v_call: TRBV4-2
cdr3_nt: TGTGCCAGCAGCGAATACAGGGGATTGTCGACTAATGAAAAACTGTTTTTT
cdr3_aa: CASSEYRGLSTNEKLFF

j_call: TRBJ1-5
d_call: TRBD1
clone_size: .
v_call: TRBV2
cdr3_nt: TGTGCCAGCAGCATTGAACCGGGACAGGGGTTTAATCAGCCCCAGCATTTT
cdr3_aa: CASSIEPGQGFNQPQHF

j_call: TRBJ2-1
d_call: TRBD2
clone_size: .
v_call: TRBV7-3
cdr3_nt: TGTGCCAGCAGCTTAGTCCCGGGACTAGCGGGTCCAGAGCAGTTCTTC
cdr3_aa: CASSLVPGLAGPEQFF

j_call: TRBJ2-5
d_call: TRBD2
clone_size: .
v_call: TRBV29-1
cdr3_nt: TGCAGCGTGAATAGCGGGGGGGCTTTGGAGACCCAGTACTTC
cdr3_aa: CSVNSGGALETQYF

j_call: TRBJ2-1
d_call: .
clone_size: .
v_call: TRBV7-8
cdr3_nt: TGTGCCAGCAGCTTTTTGGGGGGGCGGGGCCTCTCCTACAATGAGCAGTTCTTC
cdr3_aa: CASSFLGGRGLSYNEQFF

j_call: TRBJ2-1
d_call: .
clone_size: .
v_call: TRBV14
cdr3_nt: TGTGCCAGCAGCCAAATGGCCTCCTTTGGGCCGAGCTCCTACAATGAGCAGTTCTTC
cdr3_aa: CASSQMASFGPSSYNEQFF

j_call: TRBJ1-4
d_call: .
clone_size: once
v_call: TRBV19
cdr3_nt: TGTGCCAGTAGCCAAACTCGCCCGGGGGTGTATAATGAAAAACTGTTTTTT
cdr3_aa: CASSQTRPGVYNEKLFF

j_call: TRBJ2-7
d_call: .
clone_size: .
v_call: TRBV10-3
cdr3_nt: TGTGCCATCAGTGAAGCGACCCTAGCATATGGCTCCTACGAGCAGTACTTC
cdr3_aa: CAISEATLAYGSYEQYF

j_call: TRBJ2-7
d_call: TRBD1
clone_size: .
v_call: TRBV6-5
cdr3_nt: TGTGCCAGCAGCGCCGGGACAGGGGGCTTTGAGCAGTACTTC
cdr3_aa: CASSAGTGGFEQYF

j_call: TRBJ2-4
d_call: .
clone_size: .
v_call: TRBV6-1
cdr3_nt: TGTGCCAGCAGTGAAGGATTGGGGCGGGCCAAAAACATTCAGTACTTC
cdr3_aa: CASSEGLGRAKNIQYF

j_call: TRBJ1-3
d_call: TRBD1
clone_size: once
v_call: TRBV7-9
cdr3_nt: TGTGCCAGCAGCTCCTTGGAGACAGGGAACACCATATATTTT
cdr3_aa: CASSSLETGNTIYF

j_call: TRBJ1-4
d_call: .
clone_size: .
v_call: TRBV15
cdr3_nt: TGTACTATGGGTGCAACTAATGAAAAACTGTTTTTT
cdr3_aa: CTMGATNEKLFF

j_call: TRBJ1-1
d_call: .
clone_size: .
v_call: TRBV30
cdr3_nt: TGTGCCTGGAACCCGGGATTGGAGAACACTGAAGCTTTCTTT
cdr3_aa: CAWNPGLENTEAFF